This TCR beta chain came from a study of blood T cell repertoires in COVID-19. As for the study in general: Material from acute and convalescent COVID-19 was sourced from the United States, Italy and Spain.

Measured with immunoSEQ multiplex PCR; TCRdb has only the in-frame clones, and not every one. The sample holds roughly 420,000 clones, approximately 87% seen once. Adults between about 18 and 95 years of age took part from approximately 24 US areas. This clone was picked up many times. Trimming removed 3 bases from V and 7 bases from J, with 7 bases in between. This CDR3 spans 11 amino acids. Sequenced: PBMCs or T cells enriched from blood (not recorded which). V and J are TRBV12-3 or TRBV12-4 and TRBJ2-7; no definite D call. This sequence was found in a woman in her twenties or thirties with acute COVID-19. In DNA form, the CDR3 reads TGTGCCAGCAGTTTTAGCCCGGAGCAGTACTTC. This sequence encodes CASSFSPEQYF.